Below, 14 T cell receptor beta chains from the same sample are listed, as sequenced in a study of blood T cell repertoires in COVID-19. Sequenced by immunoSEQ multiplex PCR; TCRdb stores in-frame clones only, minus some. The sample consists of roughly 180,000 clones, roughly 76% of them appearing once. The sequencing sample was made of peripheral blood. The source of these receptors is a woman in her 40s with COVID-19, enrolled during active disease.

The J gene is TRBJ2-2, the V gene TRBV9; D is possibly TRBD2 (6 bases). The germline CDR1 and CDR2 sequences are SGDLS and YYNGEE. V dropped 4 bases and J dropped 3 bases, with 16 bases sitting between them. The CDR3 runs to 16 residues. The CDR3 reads CASSKDPTSYTGELFF. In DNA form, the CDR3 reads TGTGCCAGCAGCAAAGACCCGACTAGTTACACCGGGGAGCTGTTTTTT.

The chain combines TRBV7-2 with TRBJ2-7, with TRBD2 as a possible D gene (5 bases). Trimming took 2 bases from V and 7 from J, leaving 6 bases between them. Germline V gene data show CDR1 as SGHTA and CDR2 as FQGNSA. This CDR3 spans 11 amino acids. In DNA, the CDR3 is TGTGCCAGCAGCTTAACTAGGGAGCAGTACTTC. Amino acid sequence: CASSLTREQYF.

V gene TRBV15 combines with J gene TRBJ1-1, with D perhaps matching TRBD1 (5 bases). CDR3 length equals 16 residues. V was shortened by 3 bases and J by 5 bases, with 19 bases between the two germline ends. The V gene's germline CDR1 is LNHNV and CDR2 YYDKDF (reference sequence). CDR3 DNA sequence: TGTGCCACCAGCAGGCTCCGAAGGGGCCTGGGGACTGAAGCTTTCTTT. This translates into CATSRLRRGLGTEAFF. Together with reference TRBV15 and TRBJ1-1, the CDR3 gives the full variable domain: DAMVIQNPRYQVTQFGKPVTLSCSQTLNHNVMYWYQQKSSQAPKLLFHYYDKDFNNEADTPDNFQSRRPNTSFCFLDIRSPGLGDTAMYLCATSRLRRGLGTEAFFGQGTRLTVV.

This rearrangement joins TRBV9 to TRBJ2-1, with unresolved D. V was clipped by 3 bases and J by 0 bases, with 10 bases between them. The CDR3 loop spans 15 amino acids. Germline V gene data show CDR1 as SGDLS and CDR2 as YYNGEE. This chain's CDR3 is CASSGRRFSYNEQFF. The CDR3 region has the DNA TGTGCCAGCAGCGGACGGAGATTCTCCTACAATGAGCAGTTCTTC.

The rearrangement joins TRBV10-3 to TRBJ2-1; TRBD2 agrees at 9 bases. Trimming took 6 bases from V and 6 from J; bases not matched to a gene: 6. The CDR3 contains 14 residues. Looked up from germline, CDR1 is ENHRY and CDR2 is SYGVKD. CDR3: CAISPGGRGNEQFF. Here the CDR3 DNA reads TGTGCCATCAGCCCGGGCGGGAGGGGCAATGAGCAGTTCTTC.

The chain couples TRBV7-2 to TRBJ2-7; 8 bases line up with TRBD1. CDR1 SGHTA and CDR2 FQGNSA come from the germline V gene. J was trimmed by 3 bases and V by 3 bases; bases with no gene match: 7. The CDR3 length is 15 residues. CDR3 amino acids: CASSFISTGGYEQYF. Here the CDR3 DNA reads TGTGCCAGCAGCTTTATAAGCACAGGGGGCTACGAGCAGTACTTC.

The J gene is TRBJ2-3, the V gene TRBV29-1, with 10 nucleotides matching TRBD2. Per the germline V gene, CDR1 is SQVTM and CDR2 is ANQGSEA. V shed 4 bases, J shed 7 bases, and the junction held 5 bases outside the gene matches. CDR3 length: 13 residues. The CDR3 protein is CSVGSSGGNTQYF. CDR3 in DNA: TGCAGCGTTGGATCTAGCGGGGGAAATACGCAGTATTTT.

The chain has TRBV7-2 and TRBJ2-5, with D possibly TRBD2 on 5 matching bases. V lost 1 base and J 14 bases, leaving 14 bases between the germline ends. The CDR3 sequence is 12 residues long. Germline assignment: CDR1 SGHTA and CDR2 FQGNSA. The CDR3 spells CASSLDRLGSYF. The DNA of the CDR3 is TGTGCCAGCAGCTTAGATCGCTTGGGGAGCTACTTC. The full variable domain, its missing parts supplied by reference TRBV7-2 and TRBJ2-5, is GAGVSQSPSNKVTEKGKDVELRCDPISGHTALYWYRQSLGQGLEFLIYFQGNSAPDKSGLPSDRFSAERTGGSVSTLTIQRTQQEDSAVYLCASSLDRLGSYFGPGTRLLVL.

In DNA, the CDR3 is TGCGCCAGCAGTGAGGGCGGACTAGCGGAAGAGACCCAGTACTTC. It yields the protein CASSEGGLAEETQYF. The J gene is TRBJ2-5, the V gene TRBV10-1; the match to TRBD2 covers 10 bases. J was trimmed by 3 bases and V by 2 bases; bases with no gene match: 3. The CDR3 extends over 15 amino acids. Per the germline V gene, CDR1 is WNHNN and CDR2 is SYGVQD (reference sequence).

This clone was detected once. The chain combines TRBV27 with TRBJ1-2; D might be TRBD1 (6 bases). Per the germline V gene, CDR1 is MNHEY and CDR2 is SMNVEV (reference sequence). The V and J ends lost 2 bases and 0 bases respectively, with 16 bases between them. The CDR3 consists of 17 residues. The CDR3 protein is CASSLRSPGAANYGYTF. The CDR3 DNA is TGTGCCAGCAGTTTACGATCTCCAGGGGCGGCTAACTATGGCTACACCTTC.

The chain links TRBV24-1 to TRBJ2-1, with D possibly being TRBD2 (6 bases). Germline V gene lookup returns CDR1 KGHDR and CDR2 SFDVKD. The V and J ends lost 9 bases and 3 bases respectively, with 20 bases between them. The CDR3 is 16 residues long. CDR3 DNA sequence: TGTGCCACCTCCCCCCCGGGACTCACGCGCTACAATGAGCAGTTCTTC. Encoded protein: CATSPPGLTRYNEQFF.

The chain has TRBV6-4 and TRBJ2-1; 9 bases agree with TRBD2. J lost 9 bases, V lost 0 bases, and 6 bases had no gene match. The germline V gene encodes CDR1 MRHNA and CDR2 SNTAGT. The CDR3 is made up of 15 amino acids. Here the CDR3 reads CASSDSAGGYSEQFF. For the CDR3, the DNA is TGTGCCAGCAGTGACTCGGCGGGGGGGTATTCTGAGCAGTTCTTC.

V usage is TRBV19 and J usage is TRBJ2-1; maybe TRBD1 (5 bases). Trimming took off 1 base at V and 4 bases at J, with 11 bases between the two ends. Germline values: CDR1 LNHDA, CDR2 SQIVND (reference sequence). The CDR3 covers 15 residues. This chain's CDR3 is CASSIVRQLYNEQFF. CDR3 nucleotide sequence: TGTGCCAGTAGTATAGTGAGACAGTTGTACAATGAGCAGTTCTTC. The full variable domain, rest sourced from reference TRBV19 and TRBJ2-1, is DGGITQSPKYLFRKEGQNVTLSCEQNLNHDAMYWYRQDPGQGLRLIYYSQIVNDFQKGDIAEGYSVSREKKESFPLTVTSAQKNPTAFYLCASSIVRQLYNEQFFGPGTRLTVL.

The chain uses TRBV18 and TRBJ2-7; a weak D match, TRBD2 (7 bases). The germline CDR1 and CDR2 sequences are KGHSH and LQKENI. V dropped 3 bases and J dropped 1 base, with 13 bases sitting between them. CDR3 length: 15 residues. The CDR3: CASSPGGAASYEQYV. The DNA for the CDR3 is TGTGCCAGCTCACCGGGGGGGGCCGCATCCTACGAGCAGTACGTC.